This is a list of T cell receptor beta chains from one sample in a study of regulatory T cells in long-lasting Graves disease. TCRdb re-analysed the multiplex PCR reads in MiXCR, keeping a single row per CDR3 protein. The sample lists over 450,000 distinct CDR3 sequences, around 12% occurring once. The same sample was also used in a study of T cells in Graves' hyperthyroidism and ophthalmopathy.

The sample consisted of peripheral blood mononuclear cells (PBMCs), taken at new diagnosis, from a patient treated with antithyroid drugs. These receptors came from a woman in her twenties or thirties with Graves disease. The conserved cysteine and the conserved F or W are not part of the CDR3 here.

j_call v_call cdr3_aa
TRBJ2-5 TRBV10-3 AISEWGVGETQY
TRBJ2-7 TRBV20-1 SAGLTTGLSPYEQY
TRBJ1-3 TRBV12-3/TRBV12-4 ASRQVPGNTIY
TRBJ2-1 TRBV5-4 ASSLVGDARSYNEQF
TRBJ1-3 TRBV7-2 ASSAYGAENTIY
TRBJ1-2 TRBV30 AWSSTGFGGYT
TRBJ2-3 TRBV7-9 ASSARRIANTDTQY
TRBJ2-6 TRBV20-1 SARGSYSGANVLT
TRBJ1-1 TRBV20-1 SARPPRTKLNTEAF
TRBJ2-1 TRBV6-5 ASSYSRLGAGNEQF
TRBJ2-2 TRBV20-1 SASATGLRTGELF
TRBJ1-4 TRBV7-9 ASSLGSSTNEKLF
TRBJ2-1 TRBV11-2 AGSFDRGRVGEQF
TRBJ1-4 TRBV19 ASSIERSYGKLF
TRBJ2-1 TRBV4-2 ASSLRQGGEQF
TRBJ2-1 TRBV20-1 SATPYPWAGVTYEQF
TRBJ2-4 TRBV12-3/TRBV12-4 ASSPTGLRGYA
TRBJ2-7 TRBV5-6 ASSLGPGASGRTYEQY
TRBJ1-1 TRBV29-1 SVESEMNTEAF
TRBJ1-5 TRBV7-3 ASSLRVFLRDRGPSNQPQH
TRBJ2-7 TRBV11-2 ASSLSLAGGSSEQY
TRBJ2-2 TRBV18 ASSRRLAGNTGELF
TRBJ2-1 TRBV15 ATSRDVTLAGVNEQF
TRBJ2-3 TRBV4-2 ASSQDGTSGLGTDTQY
TRBJ2-2 TRBV7-9 ASSLDLNTGELF